This T cell receptor (beta chain) was sequenced during a study of human T cells and chemical hapten exposure. Study in general: Slight volume differences across pooled libraries mainly accounted for varying per-sample TCR yields.

Notes on the study in general: TCRs at high frequency, those above 1 in 1000, did not change with DPC sensitization.

Total RNA extraction was carried out from unfractionated whole blood. Germline values: CDR1 MGHDK, CDR2 SYGVNS. The V end was cut by 3 bases, the J end by 0 bases, with 11 bases between. CDR3 length: 15 residues. There are many counts of this clonotype. Antigen: not known. Individual cDNA molecules each carried unique molecular identifiers attached by the library. Original processing methods: Per-sample TCR counts ranged from roughly 20,000 to 750,000, median about 90,000. From the 5' RACE reads, TCRdb called clonotypes with MiXCR, one entry per CDR3 protein. TCRdb, not the authors, supplied the V and J calls. The sample yields 110,000 to 150,000 distinct CDR3 sequences, 4.1% seen once.

The chain is built from TRBV25-1 and TRBJ1-2; D might be TRBD1 (5 bases). The TCR comes from a female donor in good health. CDR3 bases: TGTGCCAGCAGTGAGTGGGGGAGCACTAACTATGGCTACACCTTC. Translated, it gives CASSEWGSTNYGYTF.